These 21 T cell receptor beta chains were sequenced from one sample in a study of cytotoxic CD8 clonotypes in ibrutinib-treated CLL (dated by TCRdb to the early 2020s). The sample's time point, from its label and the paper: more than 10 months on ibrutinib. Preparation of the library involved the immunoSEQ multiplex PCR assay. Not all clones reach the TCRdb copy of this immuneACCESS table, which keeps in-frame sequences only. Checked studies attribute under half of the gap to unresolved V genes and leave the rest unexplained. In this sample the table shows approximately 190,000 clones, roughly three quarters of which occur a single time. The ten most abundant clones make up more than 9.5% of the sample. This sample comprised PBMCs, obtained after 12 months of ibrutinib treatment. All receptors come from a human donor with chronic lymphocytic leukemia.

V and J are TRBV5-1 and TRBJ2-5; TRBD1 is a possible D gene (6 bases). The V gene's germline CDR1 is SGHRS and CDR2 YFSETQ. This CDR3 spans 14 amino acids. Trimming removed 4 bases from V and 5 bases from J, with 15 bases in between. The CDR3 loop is CASSLGTPWETQYF. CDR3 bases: TGCGCCAGCAGCCTAGGGACACCTTGGGAGACCCAGTACTTC.

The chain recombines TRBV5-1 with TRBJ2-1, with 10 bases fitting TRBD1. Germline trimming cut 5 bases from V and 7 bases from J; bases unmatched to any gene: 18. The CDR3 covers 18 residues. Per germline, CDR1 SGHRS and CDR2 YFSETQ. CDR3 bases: TGCGCCAGCAGAATGACAGGGGGCAGAACTCCTTCGGGGAATGAGCAGTTCTTC. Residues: CASRMTGGRTPSGNEQFF.

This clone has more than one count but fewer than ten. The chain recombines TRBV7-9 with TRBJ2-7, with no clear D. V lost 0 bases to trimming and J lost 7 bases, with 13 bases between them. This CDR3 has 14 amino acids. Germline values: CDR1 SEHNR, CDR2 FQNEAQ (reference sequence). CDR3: CASSLAGSTEEQYF. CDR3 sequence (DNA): TGTGCCAGCAGCTTAGCGGGGTCCACGGAGGAGCAGTACTTC.

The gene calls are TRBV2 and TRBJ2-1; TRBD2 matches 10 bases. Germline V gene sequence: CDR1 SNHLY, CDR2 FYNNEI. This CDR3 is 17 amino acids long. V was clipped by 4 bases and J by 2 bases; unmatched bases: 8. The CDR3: CASSAPVLAGAYNEQFF. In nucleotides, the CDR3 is TGTGCCAGCAGTGCCCCAGTGCTAGCGGGAGCCTACAATGAGCAGTTCTTC.

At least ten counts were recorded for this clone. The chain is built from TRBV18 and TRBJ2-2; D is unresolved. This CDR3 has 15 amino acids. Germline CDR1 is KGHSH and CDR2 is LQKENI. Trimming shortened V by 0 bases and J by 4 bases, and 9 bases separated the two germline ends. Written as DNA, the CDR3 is TGTGCCAGCTCACCACCCCCCGAAAGCACCGGGGAGCTGTTTTTT. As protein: CASSPPPESTGELFF.

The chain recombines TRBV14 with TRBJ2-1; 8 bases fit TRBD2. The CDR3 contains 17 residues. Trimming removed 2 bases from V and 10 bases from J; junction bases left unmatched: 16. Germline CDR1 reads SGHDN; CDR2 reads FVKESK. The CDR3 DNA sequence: TGTGCCAGCAGCCAAAACCCCGGGACTAGATTCCCAAGCGAGCAGTTCTTC. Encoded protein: CASSQNPGTRFPSEQFF.

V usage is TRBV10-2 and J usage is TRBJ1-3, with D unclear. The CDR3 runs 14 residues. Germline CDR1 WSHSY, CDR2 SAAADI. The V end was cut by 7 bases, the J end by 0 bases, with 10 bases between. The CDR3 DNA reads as TGCGCCAGCAACGTGGGAAGCTCTGGAAACACCATATATTTT. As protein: CASNVGSSGNTIYF.

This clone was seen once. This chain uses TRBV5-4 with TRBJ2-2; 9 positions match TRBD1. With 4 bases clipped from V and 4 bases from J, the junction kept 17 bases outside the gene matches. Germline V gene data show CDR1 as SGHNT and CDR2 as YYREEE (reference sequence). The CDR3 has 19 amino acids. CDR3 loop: CASSVPGTLQGAGTGELFF. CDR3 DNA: TGTGCCAGCAGCGTCCCGGGAACTTTACAGGGGGCGGGCACCGGGGAGCTGTTTTTT.

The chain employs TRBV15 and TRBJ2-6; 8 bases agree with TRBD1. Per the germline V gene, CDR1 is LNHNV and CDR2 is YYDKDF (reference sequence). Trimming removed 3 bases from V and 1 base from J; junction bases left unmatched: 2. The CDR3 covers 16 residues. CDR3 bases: TGTGCCACCAGCAGGGACAGGGAGTCTGGGGCCAACGTCCTGACTTTC. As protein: CATSRDRESGANVLTF.

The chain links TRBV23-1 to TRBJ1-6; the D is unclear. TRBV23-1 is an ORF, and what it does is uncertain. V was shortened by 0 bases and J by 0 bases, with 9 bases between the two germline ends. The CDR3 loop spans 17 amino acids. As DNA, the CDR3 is TGCGCCAGCAGTCAATCGACACACAGCTCCTATAATTCACCCCTCCACTTT. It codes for CASSQSTHSSYNSPLHF.

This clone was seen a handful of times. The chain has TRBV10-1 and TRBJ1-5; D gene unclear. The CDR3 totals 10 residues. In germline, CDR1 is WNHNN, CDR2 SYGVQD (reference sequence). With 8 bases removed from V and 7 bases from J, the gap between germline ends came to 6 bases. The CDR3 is CASDIQPQHF. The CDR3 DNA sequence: TGCGCCAGCGATATACAGCCCCAGCATTTT.

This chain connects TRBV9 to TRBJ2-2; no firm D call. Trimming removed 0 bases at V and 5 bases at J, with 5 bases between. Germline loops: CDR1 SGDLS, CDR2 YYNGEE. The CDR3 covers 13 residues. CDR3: CASSVVETGELFF. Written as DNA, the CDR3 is TGTGCCAGCAGCGTAGTAGAAACCGGGGAGCTGTTTTTT.

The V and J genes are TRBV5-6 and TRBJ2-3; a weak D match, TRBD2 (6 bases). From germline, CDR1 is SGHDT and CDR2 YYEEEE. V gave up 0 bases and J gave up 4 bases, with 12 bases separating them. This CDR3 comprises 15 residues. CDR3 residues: CASSLAWRGADTQYF. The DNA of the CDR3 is TGTGCCAGCAGCTTGGCCTGGAGGGGAGCAGATACGCAGTATTTT. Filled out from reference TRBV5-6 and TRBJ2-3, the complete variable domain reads DAGVTQSPTHLIKTRGQQVTLRCSPKSGHDTVSWYQQALGQGPQFIFQYYEEEERQRGNFPDRFSGHQFPNYSSELNVNALLLGDSALYLCASSLAWRGADTQYFGPGTRLTVL.

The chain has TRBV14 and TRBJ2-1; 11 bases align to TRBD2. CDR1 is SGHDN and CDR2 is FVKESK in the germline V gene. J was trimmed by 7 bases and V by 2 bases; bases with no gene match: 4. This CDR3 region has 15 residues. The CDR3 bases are TGTGCCAGCAGCCAACTCTGGACTAGCGGGAATGAGCAGTTCTTC. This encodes CASSQLWTSGNEQFF.

This CDR3 is CASSRPGQGINEQFF. CDR3 DNA sequence: TGTGCCAGCTCACGCCCGGGACAGGGTATCAATGAGCAGTTCTTC. This chain uses TRBV18 with TRBJ2-1; 9 bases are a match to TRBD1. CDR3 size: 15 residues. Per germline, CDR1 KGHSH and CDR2 LQKENI. V gave up 4 bases and J gave up 6 bases; unmatched junction bases: 7.

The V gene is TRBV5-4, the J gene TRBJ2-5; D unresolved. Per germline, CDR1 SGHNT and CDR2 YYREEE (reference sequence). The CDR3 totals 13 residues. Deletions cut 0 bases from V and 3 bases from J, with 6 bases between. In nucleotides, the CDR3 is TGTGCCAGCAGCTTGGTGTCGGAAGAGACCCAGTACTTC. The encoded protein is CASSLVSEETQYF.

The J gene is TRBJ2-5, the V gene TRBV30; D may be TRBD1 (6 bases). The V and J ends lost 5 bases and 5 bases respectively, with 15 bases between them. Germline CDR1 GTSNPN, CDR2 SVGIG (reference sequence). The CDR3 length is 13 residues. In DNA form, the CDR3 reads TGTGCCTGGGCCACAGGGCCGGGGGAGACCCAGTACTTC. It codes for CAWATGPGETQYF. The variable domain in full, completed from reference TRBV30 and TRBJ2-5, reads SQTIHQWPATLVQPVGSPLSLECTVEGTSNPNLYWYRQAAGRGLQLLFYSVGIGQISSEVPQNLSASRPQDRQFILSSKKLLLSDSGFYLCAWATGPGETQYFGPGTRLLVL.

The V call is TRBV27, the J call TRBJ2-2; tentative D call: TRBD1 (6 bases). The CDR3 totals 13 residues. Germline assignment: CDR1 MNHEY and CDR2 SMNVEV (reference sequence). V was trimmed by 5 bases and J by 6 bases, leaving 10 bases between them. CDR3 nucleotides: TGTGCCAGCAGTATACAGGGTCCCGGGGAGCTGTTTTTT. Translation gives CASSIQGPGELFF.

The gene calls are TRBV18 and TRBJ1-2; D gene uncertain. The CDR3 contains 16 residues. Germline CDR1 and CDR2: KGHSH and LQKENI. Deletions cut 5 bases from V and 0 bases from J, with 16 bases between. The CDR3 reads CASSIRTGAANYGYTF. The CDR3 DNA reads TGTGCCAGCTCAATACGGACGGGTGCAGCTAACTATGGCTACACCTTC.

In nucleotides, the CDR3 is TGCGCCAGCAGCGAAGGACAGGGAAGGGAGACCCAGTACTTC. Translation: CASSEGQGRETQYF. The chain employs TRBV5-1 and TRBJ2-5, with TRBD1 identical over 8 bases. The CDR3 totals 14 residues. Germline CDR1 reads SGHRS; CDR2 reads YFSETQ. V lost 4 bases and J lost 5; bases outside the gene matches: 7.

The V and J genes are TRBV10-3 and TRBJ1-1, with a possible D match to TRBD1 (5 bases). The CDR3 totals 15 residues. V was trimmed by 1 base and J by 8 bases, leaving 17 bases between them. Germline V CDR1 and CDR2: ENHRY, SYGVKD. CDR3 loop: CAISELWGGESEAFF. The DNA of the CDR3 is TGTGCCATCAGTGAGTTATGGGGAGGGGAGAGCGAAGCTTTCTTT.